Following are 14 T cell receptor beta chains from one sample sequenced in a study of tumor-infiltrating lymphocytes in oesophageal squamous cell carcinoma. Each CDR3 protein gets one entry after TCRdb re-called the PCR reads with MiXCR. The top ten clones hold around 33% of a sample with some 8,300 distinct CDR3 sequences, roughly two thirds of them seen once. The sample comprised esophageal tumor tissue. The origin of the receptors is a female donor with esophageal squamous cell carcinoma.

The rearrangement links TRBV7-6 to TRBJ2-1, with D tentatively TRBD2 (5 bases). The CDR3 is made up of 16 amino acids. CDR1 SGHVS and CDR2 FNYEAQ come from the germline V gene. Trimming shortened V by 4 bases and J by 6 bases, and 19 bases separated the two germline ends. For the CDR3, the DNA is TGTGCCAGCAGCTCCGGAGCGGTCACCTTGGGCAATGAGCAGTTCTTC. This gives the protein CASSSGAVTLGNEQFF.

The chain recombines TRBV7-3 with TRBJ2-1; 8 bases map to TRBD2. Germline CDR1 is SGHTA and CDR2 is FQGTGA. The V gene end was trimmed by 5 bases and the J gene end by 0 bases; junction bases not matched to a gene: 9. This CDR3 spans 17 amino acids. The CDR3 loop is CASSPTGGHSSYNEQFF. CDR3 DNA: TGTGCCAGCAGCCCCACGGGAGGGCACTCCTCCTACAATGAGCAGTTCTTC.

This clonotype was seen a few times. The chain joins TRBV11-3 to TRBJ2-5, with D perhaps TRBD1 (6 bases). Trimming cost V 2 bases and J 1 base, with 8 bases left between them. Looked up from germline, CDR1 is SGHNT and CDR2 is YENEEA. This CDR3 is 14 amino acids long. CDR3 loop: CASSLSDSQETQYF. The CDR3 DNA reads TGTGCCAGCAGCTTATCGGACAGCCAAGAGACCCAGTACTTC.

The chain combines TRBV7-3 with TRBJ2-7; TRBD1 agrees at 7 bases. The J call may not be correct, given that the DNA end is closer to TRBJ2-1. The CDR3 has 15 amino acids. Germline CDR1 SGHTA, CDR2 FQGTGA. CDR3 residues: CASSPDRTAYNEQFF. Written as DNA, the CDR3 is TGTGCCAGCAGCCCGGACAGGACGGCCTACAATGAGCAGTTCTTC.

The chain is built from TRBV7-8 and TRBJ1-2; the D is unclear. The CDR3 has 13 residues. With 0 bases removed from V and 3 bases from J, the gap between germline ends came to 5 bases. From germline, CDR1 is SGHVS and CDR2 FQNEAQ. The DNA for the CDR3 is TGTGCCAGCAGCTTAGCCTTGGACTATGGCTACACCTTC. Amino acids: CASSLALDYGYTF.

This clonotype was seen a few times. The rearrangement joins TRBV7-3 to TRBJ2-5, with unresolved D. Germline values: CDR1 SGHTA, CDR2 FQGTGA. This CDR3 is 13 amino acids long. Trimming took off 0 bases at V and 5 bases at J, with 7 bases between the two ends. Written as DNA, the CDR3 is TGTGCCAGCAGCTTAACCCCCTCGGAGACCCAGTACTTC. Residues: CASSLTPSETQYF.

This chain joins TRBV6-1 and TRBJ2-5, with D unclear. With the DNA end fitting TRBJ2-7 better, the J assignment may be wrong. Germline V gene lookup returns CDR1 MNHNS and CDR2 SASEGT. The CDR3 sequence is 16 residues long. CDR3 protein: CASSDGSGRGTYEQYF. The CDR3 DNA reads TGTGCCAGCAGTGATGGCTCCGGACGTGGGACCTACGAGCAGTACTTC.

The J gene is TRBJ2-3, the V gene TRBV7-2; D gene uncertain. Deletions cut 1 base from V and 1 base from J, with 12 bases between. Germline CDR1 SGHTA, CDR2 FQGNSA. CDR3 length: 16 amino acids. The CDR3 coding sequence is TGTGCCAGCAGCTTAGGACCCGCCGGAGGCACAGATACGCAGTATTTT. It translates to CASSLGPAGGTDTQYF.

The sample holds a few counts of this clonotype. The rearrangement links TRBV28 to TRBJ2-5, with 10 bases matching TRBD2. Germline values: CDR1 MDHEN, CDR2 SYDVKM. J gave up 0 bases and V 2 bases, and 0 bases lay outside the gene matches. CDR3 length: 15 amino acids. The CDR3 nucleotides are TGTGCCAGCAGTTTAGGACTAGCGGACCAAGAGACCCAGTACTTC. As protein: CASSLGLADQETQYF.

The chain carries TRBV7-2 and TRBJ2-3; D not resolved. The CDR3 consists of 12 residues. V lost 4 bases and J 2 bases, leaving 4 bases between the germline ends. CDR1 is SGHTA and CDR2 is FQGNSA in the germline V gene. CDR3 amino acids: CASSSYTDTQYF. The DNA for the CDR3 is TGTGCCAGCAGCTCGTACACAGATACGCAGTATTTT.

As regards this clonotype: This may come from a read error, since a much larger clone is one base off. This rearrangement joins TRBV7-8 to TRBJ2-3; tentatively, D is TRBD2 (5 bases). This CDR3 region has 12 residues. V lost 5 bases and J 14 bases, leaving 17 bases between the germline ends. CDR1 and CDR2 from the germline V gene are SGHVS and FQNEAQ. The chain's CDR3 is CASSPTIGELYF. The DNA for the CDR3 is TGTGCCAGCAGCCCTACGATCGGGGAGCTGTATTTT.

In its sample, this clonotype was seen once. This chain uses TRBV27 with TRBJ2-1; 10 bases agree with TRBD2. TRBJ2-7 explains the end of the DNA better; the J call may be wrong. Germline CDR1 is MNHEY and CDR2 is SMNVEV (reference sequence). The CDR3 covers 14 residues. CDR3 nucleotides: TGTGCCAGCCCACTAGCGGGATGGAACTACGAGCAGTACTTC. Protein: CASPLAGWNYEQYF.

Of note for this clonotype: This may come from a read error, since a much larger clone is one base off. CDR3 nucleotide sequence: TGTGCCAGCAGCTTAGGGCAGTTCACCACCGGGGAGCTGTTTTTT. This gives the protein CASSLGQFTTGELFF. V is TRBV7-6 and J is TRBJ2-2, with D uncertain. V lost 1 base, J lost 4 bases, and 10 bases lay in between. The V gene's germline CDR1 is SGHVS and CDR2 FNYEAQ. CDR3 size: 15 residues.

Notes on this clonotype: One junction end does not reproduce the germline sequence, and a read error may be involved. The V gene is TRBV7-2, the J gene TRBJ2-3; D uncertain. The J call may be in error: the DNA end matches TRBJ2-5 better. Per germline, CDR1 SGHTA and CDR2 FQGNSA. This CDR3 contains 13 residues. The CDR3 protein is CASSLVLQDTQYF. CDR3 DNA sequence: TGTGCCAGCAGCTTAGTCTTACAAGACACCCAGTACTTC.